The 2 T cell receptor beta chains presented below share a single source sample, sequenced in a study of CD8 T cells in ankylosing spondylitis. Antigen specificity for these receptors is unknown. TCRdb called the 5' RACE reads again in MiXCR, with one record for every CDR3 protein. The top ten hold approximately 3.5% of the sample, which has fewer than 550,000 distinct CDR3 sequences, approximately 5.3% seen once. Whole-study findings and limits: For ankylosing spondylitis blood, a TCR beta motif of roughly 8 highly homologous variants appeared characteristic.

Sequenced input: blood, either unsorted or a sorted T cell fraction (not recorded which). The source of these receptors is a male donor with ankylosing spondylitis.

The sample holds many counts of this clonotype. V and J are TRBV29-1 and TRBJ1-1, with D possibly matching TRBD1 (5 bases). From germline, CDR1 is SQVTM and CDR2 ANQGSEA. This CDR3 is 13 amino acids long. The germline V and J ends were trimmed by 4 bases and 3 bases, with 12 bases remaining between them. Here the CDR3 reads CSVAGGWDTEAFF. The CDR3 DNA follows: TGCAGCGTTGCGGGGGGATGGGACACTGAAGCTTTCTTT.

The sample holds many counts of this clonotype. The CDR3 spells CASSLFRTGEIFF. CDR3 DNA: TGTGCCAGCAGCTTATTTAGGACAGGGGAAATCTTCTTT. The chain is built from TRBV7-2 and TRBJ1-1; TRBD1 matches at 9 bases. The length of the CDR3 is 13 residues. CDR1 is SGHTA and CDR2 is FQGNSA in the germline V gene. With 2 bases clipped from V and 14 bases from J, the junction kept 9 bases outside the gene matches.